The clone carrying this T cell receptor beta chain was counted a few times. Its specificity is unknown. The record originates from a study of beta chain features in type 1 diabetes. About the research overall: All of the samples together had 85 million to 130 million sorted cells examined.

Points from the study as a whole: Type 1 diabetes patients had TCRB CDR3s that were shorter (moderately but significantly so) in all four CD4+ subsets. The VDJ junctions of type 1 diabetes patients carried fewer insertions and more deletions.

CD45RO/CCR7/CD25/CD127/CD95/CD27 sorting isolated CD4+ naive, central memory, regulatory and stem cell-like memory cells. Sequencing targeted expressed TCRB transcripts, as all isolated RNA had been reverse transcribed. Naive, central memory and regulatory T cell samples averaged about 3.57 million reads. Method: immunoSEQ multiplex PCR; TCRdb's copy keeps in-frame clones and lacks some. The sample consists of about 400,000 clones, 10% to 15% of them appearing once. Sequencing input: naive CD4+ T cells from blood. The receptor was isolated from a woman aged 18-29 years with type 1 diabetes.

CDR3: CAWTGGGLSWGEQYF. CDR3 nucleotides: TGTGCCTGGACCGGGGGGGGACTCTCCTGGGGAGAGCAGTACTTC. The rearrangement links TRBV30 to TRBJ2-7; 8 nucleotides align to TRBD2. J lost 7 bases, V lost 4 bases, and 15 bases had no gene match. The CDR3 extends over 15 amino acids. Germline V CDR1 and CDR2: GTSNPN, SVGIG (reference sequence). Drawing the rest from reference TRBV30 and TRBJ2-7, the complete variable domain is SQTIHQWPATLVQPVGSPLSLECTVEGTSNPNLYWYRQAAGRGLQLLFYSVGIGQISSEVPQNLSASRPQDRQFILSSKKLLLSDSGFYLCAWTGGGLSWGEQYFGPGTRLTVT.